These 7 T cell receptor beta chains came from one sample sequenced in a study of blood T cell repertoires in COVID-19. Clones were sequenced by immunoSEQ multiplex PCR, and TCRdb holds only the in-frame ones, with some missing. The sample gives around 140,000 clones, 75% to 85% of which show up once; 3% to 4.5% is in the top ten. Input material: peripheral blood. All receptors come from a man between 70 and 80 years old who had recovered from COVID-19.

A single count supports this clone. The chain combines TRBV10-3 with TRBJ1-5; 10 positions match TRBD1. This CDR3 is 18 amino acids long. CDR1 is ENHRY, CDR2 SYGVKD, per germline. J gave up 0 bases and V 4 bases, and 9 bases lay outside the gene matches. CDR3 DNA: TGTGCCATCAGTGCGACAGGGGGCAGATTATATAGCAATCAGCCCCAGCATTTT. Its translation: CAISATGGRLYSNQPQHF.

This sequence joins TRBV30 and TRBJ1-1; D is perhaps TRBD1 (5 bases). CDR1 GTSNPN and CDR2 SVGIG come from the germline V gene (reference sequence). CDR3 length: 16 amino acids. Trimming took off 2 bases at V and 6 bases at J, with 22 bases between the two ends. The CDR3 DNA sequence: TGTGCCTGGAGTCCCAAAGGGAGGGGAGGTGACGCTGAAGCTTTCTTT. Translated: CAWSPKGRGGDAEAFF.

This chain uses TRBV5-6 with TRBJ1-3, with no clear D. The V gene's germline CDR1 is SGHDT and CDR2 YYEEEE. The germline V and J ends were trimmed by 0 bases and 2 bases, with 9 bases remaining between them. This CDR3 is 15 amino acids long. The CDR3 loop reads CASSLGALPGNTIYF. CDR3 sequence (DNA): TGTGCCAGCAGCTTGGGGGCATTACCTGGAAACACCATATATTTT.

This chain connects TRBV10-2 to TRBJ2-7, with D perhaps TRBD2 (6 bases). The CDR3 totals 14 residues. From germline, CDR1 is WSHSY and CDR2 SAAADI. V was shortened by 7 bases and J by 7 bases, with 20 bases between the two germline ends. For the CDR3, the DNA is TGCGCCAGCACCGAGGCCGGCGGGATAGGTGAGCAGTACTTC. This sequence encodes CASTEAGGIGEQYF.

The table lists this clone with a count of one. This sequence joins TRBV10-1 and TRBJ2-1; D perhaps matches TRBD2 (5 bases). The CDR3 totals 15 residues. The germline CDR1 and CDR2 sequences are WNHNN and SYGVQD (reference sequence). V dropped 1 base and J dropped 0 bases, with 7 bases sitting between them. The CDR3 DNA follows: TGCGCCAGCAGTGAGTGGGGAGACTCCTACAATGAGCAGTTCTTC. Protein: CASSEWGDSYNEQFF.

In its sample, this clone was seen once. The genes are TRBV23-1 and TRBJ2-7, with D perhaps TRBD2 (6 bases). TRBV23-1 is known as an ORF, though its function is uncertain. V was trimmed by 8 bases and J by 2 bases, leaving 16 bases between them. The CDR3 runs 14 residues. This CDR3 is CASPRRGWTYEQYF. For the CDR3, the DNA is TGCGCCAGCCCCCGGAGGGGATGGACCTACGAGCAGTACTTC.

The V and J genes are TRBV5-8 and TRBJ1-5; D is undetermined. CDR1 and CDR2 from the germline V gene are SGHTS and YDEGEE. The CDR3 loop spans 16 amino acids. V was cut by 1 base and J by 2 bases, with 13 bases left in between. CDR3 sequence: CASSLPRPWGNQPQHF. Written as DNA, the CDR3 is TGTGCCAGCAGCTTGCCCAGGCCCTGGGGCAATCAGCCCCAGCATTTT.